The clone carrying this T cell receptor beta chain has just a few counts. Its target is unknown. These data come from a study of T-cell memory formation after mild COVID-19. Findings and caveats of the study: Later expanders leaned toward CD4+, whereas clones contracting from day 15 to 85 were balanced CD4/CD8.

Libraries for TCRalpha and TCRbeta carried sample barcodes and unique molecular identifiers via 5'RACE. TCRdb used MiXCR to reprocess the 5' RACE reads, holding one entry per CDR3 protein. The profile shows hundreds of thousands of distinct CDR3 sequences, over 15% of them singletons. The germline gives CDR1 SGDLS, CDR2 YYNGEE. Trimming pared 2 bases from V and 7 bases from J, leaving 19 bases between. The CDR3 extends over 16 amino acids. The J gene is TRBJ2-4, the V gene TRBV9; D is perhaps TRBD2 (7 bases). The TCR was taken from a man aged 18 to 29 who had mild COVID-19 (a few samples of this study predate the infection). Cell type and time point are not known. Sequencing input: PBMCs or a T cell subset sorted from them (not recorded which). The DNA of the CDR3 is TGTGCCAGCAGCGTCAAGTTCGGGGGGCAGGCGAACATTCAGTACTTC. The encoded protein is CASSVKFGGQANIQYF.